This T cell receptor beta chain emerged from a study of PD-L1 blockade in urothelial cancer. The length of the CDR3 is 16 residues. The ends were cut back, 0 bases at V and 5 bases at J, with 16 bases in the middle. Germline CDR1 is MNHEY and CDR2 is SVGAGI. The method was immunoSEQ multiplex PCR; TCRdb's version includes in-frame clones alone and lacks a portion of them. Of about 45,000 clones in the sample, about 91% are singletons; the top ten hold roughly 3.9%. Study results and limitations: More expansion of tumor-associated blood clones, seen at 3 weeks, marked durable-benefit patients.

A remark on this clone: Its antigen is unknown.

The sample was PBMCs, taken around atezolizumab (anti-PD-L1) treatment. V is TRBV6-5 and J is TRBJ2-5; D not resolved. The receptor's source is a man aged 80 or over with urothelial cancer. The CDR3 coding sequence is TGTGCCAGCAGTTACTCCCCAACCGGCGGCCAGGAGACCCAGTACTTC. Its translation: CASSYSPTGGQETQYF.